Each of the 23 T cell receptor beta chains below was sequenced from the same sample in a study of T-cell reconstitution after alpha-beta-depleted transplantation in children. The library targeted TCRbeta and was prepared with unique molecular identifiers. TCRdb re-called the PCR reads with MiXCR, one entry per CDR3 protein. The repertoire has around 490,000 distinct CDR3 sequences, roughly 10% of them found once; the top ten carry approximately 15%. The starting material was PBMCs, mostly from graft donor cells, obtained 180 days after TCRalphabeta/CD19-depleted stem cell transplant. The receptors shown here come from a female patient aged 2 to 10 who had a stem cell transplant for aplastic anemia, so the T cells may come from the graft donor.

DNA for the CDR3: TGCGCCAGCAGCGGGAAAGCGGGACAGGCGATTTCCGAGCAGTTCTTC. Residues: CASSGKAGQAISEQFF. The chain employs TRBV5-1 and TRBJ2-1, with a possible D match to TRBD1 (8 bases). The germline V and J ends were trimmed by 4 bases and 10 bases, with 24 bases remaining between them. The CDR3 contains 16 residues. CDR1 and CDR2 from the germline V gene are SGHRS and YFSETQ.

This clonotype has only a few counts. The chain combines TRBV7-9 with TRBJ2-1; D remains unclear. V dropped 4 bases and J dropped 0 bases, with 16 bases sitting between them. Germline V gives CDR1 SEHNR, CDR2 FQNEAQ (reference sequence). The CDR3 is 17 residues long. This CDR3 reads CASSSHRSVSSYNEQFF. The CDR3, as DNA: TGTGCCAGCAGCTCCCACCGCTCGGTCAGCTCCTACAATGAGCAGTTCTTC.

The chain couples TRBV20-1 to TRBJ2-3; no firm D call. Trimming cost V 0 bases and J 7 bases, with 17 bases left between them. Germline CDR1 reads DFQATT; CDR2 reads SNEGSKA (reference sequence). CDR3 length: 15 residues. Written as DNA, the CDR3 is TGCAGTGCTAGAGATCTCAAAATTCTAACGTATACGCAGTATTTT. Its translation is CSARDLKILTYTQYF.

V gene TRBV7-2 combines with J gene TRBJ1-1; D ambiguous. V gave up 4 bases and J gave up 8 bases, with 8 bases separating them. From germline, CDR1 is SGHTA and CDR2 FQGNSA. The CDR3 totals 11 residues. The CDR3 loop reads CASSSLLEAFF. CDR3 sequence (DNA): TGTGCCAGCAGCTCCCTTCTAGAAGCTTTCTTT.

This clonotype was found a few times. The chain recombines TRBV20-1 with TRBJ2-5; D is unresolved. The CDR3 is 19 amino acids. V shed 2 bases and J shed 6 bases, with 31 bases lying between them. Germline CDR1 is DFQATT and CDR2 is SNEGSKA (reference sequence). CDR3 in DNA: TGCAGTGCTAGACACCACCTACGACCACCGCTGTCTAGTTTGCAGACCCAGTACTTC. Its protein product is CSARHHLRPPLSSLQTQYF.

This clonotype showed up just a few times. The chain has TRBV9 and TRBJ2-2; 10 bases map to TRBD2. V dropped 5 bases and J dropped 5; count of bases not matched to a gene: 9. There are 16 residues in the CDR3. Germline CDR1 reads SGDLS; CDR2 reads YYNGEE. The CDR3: CASSLSSGSRTGELFF. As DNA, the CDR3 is TGTGCCAGCAGTCTCTCTAGCGGGAGTAGGACCGGGGAGCTGTTTTTT.

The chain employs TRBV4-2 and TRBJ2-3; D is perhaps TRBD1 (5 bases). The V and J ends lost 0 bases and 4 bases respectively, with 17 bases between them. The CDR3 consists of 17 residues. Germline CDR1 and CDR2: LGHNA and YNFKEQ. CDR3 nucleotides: TGTGCCAGCAGCCAAGACCCTATTAGCAAAGGGGCAGATACGCAGTATTTT. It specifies CASSQDPISKGADTQYF.

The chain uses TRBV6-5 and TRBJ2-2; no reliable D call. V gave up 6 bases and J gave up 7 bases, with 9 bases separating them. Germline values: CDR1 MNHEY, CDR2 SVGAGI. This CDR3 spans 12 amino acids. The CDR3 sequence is CASSRGNGELFF. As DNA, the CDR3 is TGTGCCAGCAGCCGCGGAAACGGGGAGCTGTTTTTT.

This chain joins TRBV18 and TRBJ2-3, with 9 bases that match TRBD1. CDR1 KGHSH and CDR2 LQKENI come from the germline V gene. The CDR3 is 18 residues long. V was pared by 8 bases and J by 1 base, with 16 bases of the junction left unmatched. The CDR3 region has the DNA TGTGCCAGCACCACACTACCGGGACAGGGAACCCGCACAGATACGCAGTATTTT. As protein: CASTTLPGQGTRTDTQYF.

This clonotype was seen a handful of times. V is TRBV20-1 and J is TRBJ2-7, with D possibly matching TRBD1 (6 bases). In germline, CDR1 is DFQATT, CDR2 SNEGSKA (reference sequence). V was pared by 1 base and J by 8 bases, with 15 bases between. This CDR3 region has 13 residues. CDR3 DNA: TGCAGTGCTAGAGTGGCAGGGGCTAAGAAGCAGTACGTC. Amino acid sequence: CSARVAGAKKQYV.

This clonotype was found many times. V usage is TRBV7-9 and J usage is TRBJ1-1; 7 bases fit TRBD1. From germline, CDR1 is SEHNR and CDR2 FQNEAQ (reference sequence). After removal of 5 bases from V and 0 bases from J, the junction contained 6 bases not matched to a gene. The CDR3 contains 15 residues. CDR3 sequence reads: CASSPRDSMNTEAFF. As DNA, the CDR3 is TGTGCCAGCAGCCCGCGGGACAGCATGAACACTGAAGCTTTCTTT.

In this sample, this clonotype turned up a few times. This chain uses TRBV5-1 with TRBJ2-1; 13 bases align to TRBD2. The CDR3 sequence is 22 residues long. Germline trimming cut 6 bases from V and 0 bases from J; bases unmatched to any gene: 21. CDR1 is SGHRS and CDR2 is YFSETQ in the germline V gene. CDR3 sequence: CASNPAWVRVLAGGSSYNEQFF. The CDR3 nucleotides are TGCGCCAGCAACCCAGCTTGGGTCAGGGTACTAGCGGGGGGGAGCTCCTACAATGAGCAGTTCTTC.

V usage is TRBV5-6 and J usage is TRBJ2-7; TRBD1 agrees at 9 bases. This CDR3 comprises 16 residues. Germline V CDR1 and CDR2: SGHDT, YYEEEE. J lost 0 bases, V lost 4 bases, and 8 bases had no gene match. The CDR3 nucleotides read TGTGCCAGCAGCCGTTACCGACAGGGGGTCTCCTACGAGCAGTACTTC. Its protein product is CASSRYRQGVSYEQYF.

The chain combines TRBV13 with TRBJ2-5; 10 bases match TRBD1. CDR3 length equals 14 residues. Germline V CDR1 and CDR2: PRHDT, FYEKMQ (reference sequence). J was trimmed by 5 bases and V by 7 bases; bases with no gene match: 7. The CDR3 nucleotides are TGTGCCAGCACCCCGGGACAGGGGAGTGAGACCCAGTACTTC. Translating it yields CASTPGQGSETQYF.

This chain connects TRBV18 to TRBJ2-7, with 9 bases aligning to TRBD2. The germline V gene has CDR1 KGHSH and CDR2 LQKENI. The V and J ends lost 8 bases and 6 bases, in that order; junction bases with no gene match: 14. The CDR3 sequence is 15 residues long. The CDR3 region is CASKRDLAGDVEQYF. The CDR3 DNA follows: TGTGCCAGCAAACGGGACTTAGCGGGAGACGTCGAGCAGTACTTC.

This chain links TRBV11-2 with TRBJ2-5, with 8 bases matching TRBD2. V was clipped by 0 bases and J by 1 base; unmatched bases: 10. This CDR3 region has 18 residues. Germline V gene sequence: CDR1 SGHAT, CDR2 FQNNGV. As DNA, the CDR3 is TGTGCCAGCAGCTTAGATATAAGACTAGCGCGAGCCCAAGAGACCCAGTACTTC. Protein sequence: CASSLDIRLARAQETQYF.

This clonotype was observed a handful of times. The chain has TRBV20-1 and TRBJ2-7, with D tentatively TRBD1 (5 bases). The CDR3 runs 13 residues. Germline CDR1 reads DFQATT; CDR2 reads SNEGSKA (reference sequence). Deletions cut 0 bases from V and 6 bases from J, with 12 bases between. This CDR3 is CSARDLLRGEQYV. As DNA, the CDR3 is TGCAGTGCTAGAGATCTATTAAGGGGCGAGCAGTACGTC.

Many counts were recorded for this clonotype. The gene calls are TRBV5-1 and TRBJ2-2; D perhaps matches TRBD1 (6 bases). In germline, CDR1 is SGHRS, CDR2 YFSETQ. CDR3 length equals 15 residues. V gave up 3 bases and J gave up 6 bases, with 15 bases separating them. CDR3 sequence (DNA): TGCGCCAGCAGCTGGGGCCGGACAGAGGCCGGGGAGCTGTTTTTT. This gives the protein CASSWGRTEAGELFF.

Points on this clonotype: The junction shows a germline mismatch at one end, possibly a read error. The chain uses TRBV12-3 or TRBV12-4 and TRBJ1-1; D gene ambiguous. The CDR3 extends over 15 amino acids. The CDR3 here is CASRFGPATNTEAFF. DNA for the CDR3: TGTGCCAGCCGTTTCGGACCGGCCACGAACACTGAAGCTTTCTTT.

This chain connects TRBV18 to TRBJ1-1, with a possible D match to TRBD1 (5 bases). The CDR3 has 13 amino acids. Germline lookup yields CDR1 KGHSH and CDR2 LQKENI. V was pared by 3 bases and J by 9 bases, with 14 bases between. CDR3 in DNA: TGTGCCAGCTCACCTTCAGGGCTTCACCAAGCTTTCTTT. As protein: CASSPSGLHQAFF.

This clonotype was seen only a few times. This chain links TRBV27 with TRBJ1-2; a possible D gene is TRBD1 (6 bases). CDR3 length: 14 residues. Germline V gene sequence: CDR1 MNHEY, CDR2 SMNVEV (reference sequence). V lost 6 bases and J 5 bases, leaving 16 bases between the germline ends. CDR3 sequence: CASRSLGGWYGYTF. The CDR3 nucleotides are TGTGCCAGCAGAAGTCTGGGGGGCTGGTATGGCTACACCTTC.

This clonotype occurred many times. The CDR3 region has the DNA TGTGCCAGCAGTTTATCGCGGGATGGTGTCGAGCAGTACTTC. This encodes CASSLSRDGVEQYF. The rearrangement joins TRBV27 to TRBJ2-7, with D possibly being TRBD2 (6 bases). Germline CDR1 MNHEY, CDR2 SMNVEV (reference sequence). This CDR3 comprises 14 residues. V lost 0 bases to trimming and J lost 6 bases, with 12 bases between them.

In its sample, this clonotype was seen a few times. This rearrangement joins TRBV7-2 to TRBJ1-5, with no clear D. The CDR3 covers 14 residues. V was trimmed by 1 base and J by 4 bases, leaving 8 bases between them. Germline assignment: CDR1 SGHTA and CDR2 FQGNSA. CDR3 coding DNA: TGTGCCAGCAGCTTAGTCCGGAAAAATCAGCCCCAGCATTTT. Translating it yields CASSLVRKNQPQHF.